The next 31 T cell receptor beta chains were all read from a single sample in a study of cytomegalovirus exposure and HLA in healthy donors. The PCR used 60 Vbeta and 13 Jbeta primers. Measured with immunoSEQ multiplex PCR; TCRdb has only the in-frame clones, and not every one. The table lists 150,000 to 200,000 clones. What was sequenced was PBMCs. These receptors all come from a woman between 18 and 29 years old in good health and CMV-seropositive.

The chain links TRBV5-1 to TRBJ2-2; TRBD2 agrees at 9 bases. This CDR3 has 16 amino acids. Trimming cost V 4 bases and J 8 bases; bases outside gene matches: 12. Germline V gene lookup returns CDR1 SGHRS and CDR2 YFSETQ. CDR3 protein: CASSRMVAGVGGELFF. Here the CDR3 DNA reads TGCGCCAGCAGCAGGATGGTAGCGGGAGTAGGTGGGGAGCTGTTTTTT.

The chain joins TRBV27 to TRBJ2-7; D might be TRBD2 (6 bases). This CDR3 comprises 15 residues. V dropped 2 bases and J dropped 7 bases, with 18 bases sitting between them. CDR1 is MNHEY, CDR2 SMNVEV, per germline (reference sequence). CDR3 sequence: CASSLRGIGPGEQYF. The CDR3 region has the DNA TGTGCCAGCAGTTTACGGGGGATAGGGCCCGGAGAGCAGTACTTC.

The chain links TRBV6-1 to TRBJ1-1; 9 bases agree with TRBD1. In germline, CDR1 is MNHNS, CDR2 SASEGT. The CDR3 runs 14 residues. The J segment lost 2 bases and the V segment lost 7 bases, leaving 5 bases of the junction unmatched. The CDR3 protein is CASKGQGVNTEAFF. The CDR3 DNA reads as TGTGCCAGCAAGGGACAGGGAGTCAACACTGAAGCTTTCTTT.

The chain is built from TRBV10-3 and TRBJ2-3; 10 nucleotides agree with TRBD1. The V and J ends lost 0 bases and 4 bases, in that order; junction bases with no gene match: 7. Germline CDR1 reads ENHRY; CDR2 reads SYGVKD. The CDR3 extends over 17 amino acids. The CDR3: CAISESRTGQGADTQYF. The DNA for the CDR3 is TGTGCCATCAGTGAGTCTCGGACCGGACAGGGGGCAGATACGCAGTATTTT.

V usage is TRBV6-5 and J usage is TRBJ2-5, with a weak D call TRBD2 (6 bases). TRBJ2-7 matches the DNA end more closely, so the J call is doubtful. This CDR3 contains 16 residues. Germline CDR1 and CDR2: MNHEY and SVGAGI. CDR3 coding DNA: TGTGCCAGCAGTTACACTCCCGGTAGCGGACCCTACGAGCAGTACTTC. Translating gives CASSYTPGSGPYEQYF.

The gene calls are TRBV30 and TRBJ1-2, with D perhaps matching TRBD1 (5 bases). CDR1 is GTSNPN, CDR2 SVGIG, per germline (reference sequence). The CDR3 runs to 11 residues. V lost 0 bases to trimming and J lost 8 bases, with 7 bases between them. CDR3 sequence reads: CAWSVPGGYTF. CDR3 nucleotide sequence: TGTGCCTGGAGTGTACCAGGGGGCTACACCTTC.

CDR3 residues: CSVEGAGVEETQYF. CDR3 sequence (DNA): TGCAGCGTTGAAGGGGCAGGGGTGGAAGAGACCCAGTACTTC. This chain joins TRBV29-1 and TRBJ2-5; maybe TRBD1 (6 bases). The CDR3 sequence is 14 residues long. The V end was cut by 1 base, the J end by 3 bases, with 12 bases between. CDR1 and CDR2 (germline): SQVTM, ANQGSEA.

J is TRBJ1-6 and V is TRBV2; D remains ambiguous. From germline, CDR1 is SNHLY and CDR2 FYNNEI. The CDR3 consists of 12 residues. Trimming took off 11 bases at V and 8 bases at J, with 13 bases between the two ends. The CDR3 nucleotides read TGTGCCGGCGGGCCTGGGGATTCACCCCTCCACTTT. Encoded protein: CAGGPGDSPLHF.

The CDR3, as DNA: TGTGCCAGCAGCTGGCCGGGACTAGCGGCCACAGATACGCAGTATTTT. Its translation: CASSWPGLAATDTQYF. The chain employs TRBV5-6 and TRBJ2-3; 11 bases are a match to TRBD2. The V gene end was trimmed by 3 bases and the J gene end by 2 bases; junction bases not matched to a gene: 5. Germline-derived CDR1 and CDR2 are SGHDT and YYEEEE. The CDR3 is 16 amino acids.

The chain's CDR3 is CASLAGTSGGRSSYEQYF. As DNA, the CDR3 is TGTGCTAGTCTGGCCGGGACTAGCGGGGGACGGAGCTCCTACGAGCAGTACTTC. This sequence joins TRBV12-5 and TRBJ2-7, with 14 bases identical to TRBD2. The CDR3 totals 18 residues. Looked up from germline, CDR1 is LGHNT and CDR2 is FRNRAP. V trimming: 8 bases; J trimming: 0 bases; junction bases outside the gene matches: 12.

The chain carries TRBV4-1 and TRBJ2-4, with D hard to call. The CDR3 contains 14 residues. Germline V CDR1 and CDR2: MGHRA, YSYEKL. The V end was cut by 0 bases, the J end by 9 bases, with 12 bases between. The CDR3 sequence is CASSQDGSVGIQYF. The CDR3 nucleotides read TGCGCCAGCAGCCAAGACGGAAGCGTGGGCATTCAGTACTTC.

This chain joins TRBV19 and TRBJ2-7, with 11 bases identical to TRBD2. The CDR3 spans 15 residues. Germline assignment: CDR1 LNHDA and CDR2 SQIVND (reference sequence). The V and J ends lost 5 bases and 5 bases, in that order; junction bases with no gene match: 8. CDR3 amino acids: CASSPIAGGSNEQYF. CDR3 bases: TGTGCCAGTAGTCCTATAGCGGGAGGGAGCAACGAGCAGTACTTC.

The V call is TRBV5-1, the J call TRBJ2-7; D uncertain. CDR1 and CDR2 (germline): SGHRS, YFSETQ. V lost 3 bases, J lost 5 bases, and 9 bases lay in between. The CDR3 length is 12 residues. The CDR3 loop is CASSSPPDEQYF. CDR3 coding DNA: TGCGCCAGCAGCTCCCCGCCGGACGAGCAGTACTTC. The whole variable domain, filled in from reference TRBV5-1 and TRBJ2-7, reads KAGVTQTPRYLIKTRGQQVTLSCSPISGHRSVSWYQQTPGQGLQFLFEYFSETQRNKGNFPGRFSGRQFSNSRSEMNVSTLELGDSALYLCASSSPPDEQYFGPGTRLTVT.

Worth noting for this clone: Other DNA variants within this sample encode the same CDR3. The chain recombines TRBV6-5 with TRBJ2-6, with no clear D. The CDR3 totals 15 residues. V was pared by 6 bases and J by 0 bases, with 9 bases between. Germline-derived CDR1 and CDR2 are MNHEY and SVGAGI. The CDR3 spells CASSPTVSGANVLTF. CDR3 in DNA: TGTGCCAGCAGCCCTACAGTCTCTGGGGCCAACGTCCTGACTTTC.

The chain has TRBV4-1 and TRBJ1-4; 12 bases agree with TRBD1. Germline lookup yields CDR1 MGHRA and CDR2 YSYEKL. Trimming at V came to 5 bases and at J to 2 bases, leaving 9 bases not matched to a gene. This CDR3 spans 18 amino acids. The CDR3 DNA reads TGCGCCAGCAGCAAGACTAAGGGACAGGGGGCGACTAATGAAAAACTGTTTTTT. This translates into CASSKTKGQGATNEKLFF.

The V gene is TRBV7-9, the J gene TRBJ1-2; D might be TRBD1 (6 bases). The CDR3 has 15 residues. Trimming took 2 bases from V and 6 from J, leaving 16 bases between them. CDR1 and CDR2 from the germline V gene are SEHNR and FQNEAQ (reference sequence). As DNA, the CDR3 is TGTGCCAGCAGCTTATACCGGGGGGCATCCGATGGCTACACCTTC. It is translated as CASSLYRGASDGYTF. The full variable domain, with the rest looked up from reference TRBV7-9 and TRBJ1-2, is DTGVSQNPRHKITKRGQNVTFRCDPISEHNRLYWYRQTLGQGPEFLTYFQNEAQLEKSRLLSDRFSAERPKGSFSTLEIQRTEQGDSAMYLCASSLYRGASDGYTFGSGTRLTVV.

The V gene is TRBV18, the J gene TRBJ1-3, with TRBD1 matching 7 bases. CDR3 length equals 18 residues. Trimming removed 1 base from V and 0 bases from J; junction bases left unmatched: 9. CDR1 and CDR2 from the germline V gene are KGHSH and LQKENI. The CDR3 reads CASSPQVDRVLSGNTIYF. The CDR3 nucleotides read TGTGCCAGCTCACCACAGGTCGACAGGGTACTCTCTGGAAACACCATATATTTT.

The V and J genes are TRBV19 and TRBJ2-2; the match to TRBD2 covers 12 bases. Germline lookup yields CDR1 LNHDA and CDR2 SQIVND (reference sequence). CDR3 length: 16 residues. With 3 bases clipped from V and 5 bases from J, the junction kept 4 bases outside the gene matches. CDR3 bases: TGTGCCAGTAGTATCACTAGCGGGGGGCCAACCGGGGAGCTGTTTTTT. It codes for CASSITSGGPTGELFF.

The chain employs TRBV2 and TRBJ1-2, with unresolved D. Per the germline V gene, CDR1 is SNHLY and CDR2 is FYNNEI. V lost 5 bases, J lost 4 bases, and 11 bases lay in between. CDR3 size: 13 residues. The CDR3 loop reads CASSSQDPYGYTF. Written as DNA, the CDR3 is TGTGCCAGCAGTTCGCAGGATCCCTATGGCTACACCTTC.

CDR3 coding DNA: TGTGCCAGTAGTATCAGTTCACCGTATAGCAATCAGCCCCAGCATTTT. Amino acids: CASSISSPYSNQPQHF. V and J are TRBV19 and TRBJ1-5; the D is unclear. V dropped 3 bases and J dropped 0 bases, with 12 bases sitting between them. CDR1 LNHDA and CDR2 SQIVND come from the germline V gene (reference sequence). CDR3 length: 16 amino acids. The whole variable domain, filled in from reference TRBV19 and TRBJ1-5, reads DGGITQSPKYLFRKEGQNVTLSCEQNLNHDAMYWYRQDPGQGLRLIYYSQIVNDFQKGDIAEGYSVSREKKESFPLTVTSAQKNPTAFYLCASSISSPYSNQPQHFGDGTRLSIL.

The CDR3, as DNA: TGTGCCAGCAGCTTGCGTTCGGTTGGCTACACCTTC. As protein: CASSLRSVGYTF. V gene TRBV5-6 combines with J gene TRBJ1-2; the D is unclear. This CDR3 comprises 12 residues. Trimming took 1 base from V and 7 from J, leaving 8 bases between them. Germline loops: CDR1 SGHDT, CDR2 YYEEEE.

The gene calls are TRBV5-1 and TRBJ2-2; D is possibly TRBD1 (6 bases). Germline values: CDR1 SGHRS, CDR2 YFSETQ. The CDR3 is 17 residues long. Deletions cut 5 bases from V and 2 bases from J, with 19 bases between. The CDR3 here is CASSVGIDRTNTGELFF. In DNA, the CDR3 is TGCGCCAGCAGTGTTGGGATCGACAGGACCAACACCGGGGAGCTGTTTTTT.

The chain is built from TRBV21-1 and TRBJ1-5. TRBV21-1 is a listed pseudogene. This CDR3 has 15 residues. The CDR3 DNA is TGTGCCAGCACCGGGAAGGGATATAGCAATCAGCCCCAGCATTTT. Translating it yields CASTGKGYSNQPQHF.

The rearrangement joins TRBV18 to TRBJ1-2; D perhaps matches TRBD1 (6 bases). The germline CDR1 and CDR2 sequences are KGHSH and LQKENI. The CDR3 has 15 amino acids. V was shortened by 2 bases and J by 8 bases, with 18 bases between the two germline ends. The CDR3 nucleotides read TGTGCCAGCTCACCATCTAATGGAGCACAGGGAGGCTACACCTTC. Its protein is CASSPSNGAQGGYTF.

The V gene is TRBV11-1, the J gene TRBJ1-1; D unclear. The CDR3 spans 13 residues. The V gene lost 5 bases and the J gene lost 1 base, with 8 bases spanning the gap. Germline V lookup: CDR1 SGHAT, CDR2 FQDESV (reference sequence). The CDR3 loop reads CASSPDWNTEAFF. In DNA, the CDR3 is TGTGCCAGCAGCCCGGACTGGAACACTGAAGCTTTCTTT. Full variable domain (rest looked up from reference TRBV11-1 and TRBJ1-1): EAEVAQSPRYKITEKSQAVAFWCDPISGHATLYWYRQILGQGPELLVQFQDESVVDDSQLPKDRFSAERLKGVDSTLKIQPAELGDSAMYLCASSPDWNTEAFFGQGTRLTVV.

The chain employs TRBV28 and TRBJ2-7; weak D call: TRBD2 (6 bases). The CDR3 runs to 14 residues. CDR1 is MDHEN, CDR2 SYDVKM, per germline. V lost 2 bases and J 4 bases, leaving 12 bases between the germline ends. The CDR3 sequence is CASSLGSGRYEQYF. CDR3 DNA sequence: TGTGCCAGCAGTTTAGGGTCAGGGAGGTACGAGCAGTACTTC.

The rearrangement links TRBV13 to TRBJ2-3, with D possibly TRBD1 on 5 matching bases. V lost 4 bases and J 3 bases, leaving 14 bases between the germline ends. The CDR3 length is 15 residues. Germline V gene lookup returns CDR1 PRHDT and CDR2 FYEKMQ (reference sequence). The CDR3 region has the DNA TGTGCCAGCAGCTCCAGGCAGGGCCCAACAGATACGCAGTATTTT. The encoded protein is CASSSRQGPTDTQYF.

V usage is TRBV13 and J usage is TRBJ2-3; 10 positions match TRBD2. Germline values: CDR1 PRHDT, CDR2 FYEKMQ (reference sequence). The length of the CDR3 is 16 residues. J was trimmed by 0 bases and V by 4 bases; bases with no gene match: 4. Here the CDR3 DNA reads TGTGCCAGCAGCTCAGAGACTAGCGGGAGCACAGATACGCAGTATTTT. It yields the protein CASSSETSGSTDTQYF. Looking up the rest from reference TRBV13 and TRBJ2-3 gives the full variable domain: AAGVIQSPRHLIKEKRETATLKCYPIPRHDTVYWYQQGPGQDPQFLISFYEKMQSDKGSIPDRFSAQQFSDYHSELNMSSLELGDSALYFCASSSETSGSTDTQYFGPGTRLTVL.

This chain connects TRBV7-9 to TRBJ2-3; D is undetermined. V lost 2 bases and J lost 4, with 7 bases in between. The CDR3 is made up of 13 amino acids. Germline V gives CDR1 SEHNR, CDR2 FQNEAQ (reference sequence). In DNA, the CDR3 is TGTGCCAGCAGCTTACTATCGCCAGATACGCAGTATTTT. It codes for CASSLLSPDTQYF.

CDR3 loop: CAWSLQGAHGYTF. For the CDR3, the DNA is TGTGCCTGGAGTCTACAGGGGGCGCATGGCTACACCTTC. The chain uses TRBV30 and TRBJ1-2, with 9 bases matching TRBD1. V dropped 2 bases and J dropped 6; count of bases not matched to a gene: 4. This CDR3 has 13 residues. In germline, CDR1 is GTSNPN, CDR2 SVGIG (reference sequence).

J is TRBJ2-7 and V is TRBV15; no reliable D call. This CDR3 is built from 15 residues. CDR1 is LNHNV and CDR2 is YYDKDF in the germline V gene (reference sequence). V was pared by 5 bases and J by 0 bases, with 14 bases between. CDR3 sequence reads: CATSARLTYSYEQYF. The DNA for the CDR3 is TGTGCCACCAGCGCCAGACTGACTTACTCCTACGAGCAGTACTTC.